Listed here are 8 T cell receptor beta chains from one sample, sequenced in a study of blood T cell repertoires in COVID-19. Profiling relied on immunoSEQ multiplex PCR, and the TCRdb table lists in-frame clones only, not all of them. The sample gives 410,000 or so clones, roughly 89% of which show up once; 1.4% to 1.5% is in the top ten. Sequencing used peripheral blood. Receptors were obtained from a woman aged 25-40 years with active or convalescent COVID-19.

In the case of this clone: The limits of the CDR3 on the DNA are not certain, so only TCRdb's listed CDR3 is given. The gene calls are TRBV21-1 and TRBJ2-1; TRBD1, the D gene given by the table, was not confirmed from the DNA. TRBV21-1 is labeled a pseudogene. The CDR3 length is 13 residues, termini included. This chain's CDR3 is CATGFGGGNEQFF.

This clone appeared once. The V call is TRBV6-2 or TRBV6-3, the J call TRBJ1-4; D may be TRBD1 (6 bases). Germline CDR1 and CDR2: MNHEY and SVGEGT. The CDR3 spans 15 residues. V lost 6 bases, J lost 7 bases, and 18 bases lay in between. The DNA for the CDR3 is TGTGCCAGCAGCCTACACCAAGGGGGTCTTGAAAAACTGTTTTTT. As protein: CASSLHQGGLEKLFF.

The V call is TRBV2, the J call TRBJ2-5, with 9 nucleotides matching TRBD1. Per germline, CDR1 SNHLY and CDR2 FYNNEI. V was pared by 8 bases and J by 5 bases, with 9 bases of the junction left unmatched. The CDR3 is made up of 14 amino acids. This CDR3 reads CASSRDRAGETQYF. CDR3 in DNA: TGTGCCAGCTCAAGGGACAGGGCGGGGGAGACCCAGTACTTC.

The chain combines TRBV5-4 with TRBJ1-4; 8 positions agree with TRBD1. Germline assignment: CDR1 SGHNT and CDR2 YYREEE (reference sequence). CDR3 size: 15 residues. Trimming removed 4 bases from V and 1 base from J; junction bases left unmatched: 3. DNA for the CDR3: TGTGCCAGCAGCGCGACAGGGGTAACTAATGAAAAACTGTTTTTT. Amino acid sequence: CASSATGVTNEKLFF.

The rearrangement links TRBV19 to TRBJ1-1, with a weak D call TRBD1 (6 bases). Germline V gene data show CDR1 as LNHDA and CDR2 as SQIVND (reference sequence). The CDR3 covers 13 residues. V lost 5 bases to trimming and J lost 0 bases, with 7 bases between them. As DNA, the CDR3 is TGTGCCAGTAGTGACAGGCTGAACACTGAAGCTTTCTTT. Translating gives CASSDRLNTEAFF.

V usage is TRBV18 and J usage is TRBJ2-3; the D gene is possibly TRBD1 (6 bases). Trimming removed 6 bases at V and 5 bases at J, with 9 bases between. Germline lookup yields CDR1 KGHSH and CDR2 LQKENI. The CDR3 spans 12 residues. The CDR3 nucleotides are TGTGCCAGCTCGCAGGGGATAGATACGCAGTATTTT. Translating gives CASSQGIDTQYF.

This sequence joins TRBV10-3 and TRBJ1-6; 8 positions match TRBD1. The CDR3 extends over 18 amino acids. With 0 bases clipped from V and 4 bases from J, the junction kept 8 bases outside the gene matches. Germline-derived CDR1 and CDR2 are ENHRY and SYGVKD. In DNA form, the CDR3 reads TGTGCCATCAGTGAGTCGCTTAGTCGACAGGGGTATAATTCACCCCTCCACTTT. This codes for CAISESLSRQGYNSPLHF.

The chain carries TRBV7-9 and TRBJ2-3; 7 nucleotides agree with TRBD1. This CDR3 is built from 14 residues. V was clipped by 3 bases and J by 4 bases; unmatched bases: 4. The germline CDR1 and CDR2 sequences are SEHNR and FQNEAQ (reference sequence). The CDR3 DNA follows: TGTGCCAGCAGCTTTGACAGGGCTGCAGATACGCAGTATTTT. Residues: CASSFDRAADTQYF.